These 28 T cell receptor beta chains came from one sample sequenced in a study of T cell responses to AZD1222 COVID-19 vaccine. TCRdb's table, derived via immunoSEQ multiplex PCR, lists solely in-frame clones and lacks some. The sample has 150,000 or so clones, about 91% seen once. The specimen was peripheral blood, collected on day 0 of AZD1222 vaccination. All receptors come from an adult in good health.

This CDR3 reads CSARGFLEAFF. CDR3 in DNA: TGCAGTGCTAGAGGATTCCTTGAAGCTTTCTTT. This chain connects TRBV20-1 to TRBJ1-1; no firm D call. Germline values: CDR1 DFQATT, CDR2 SNEGSKA (reference sequence). CDR3 length: 11 amino acids. V was trimmed by 1 base and J by 7 bases, leaving 7 bases between them.

The rearrangement uses TRBV14 and TRBJ1-3; D is ambiguous. The CDR3 loop spans 13 amino acids. Germline CDR1 is SGHDN and CDR2 is FVKESK. V lost 5 bases to trimming and J lost 1 base, with 6 bases between them. CDR3 residues: CASSFSSGNTIYF. In DNA form, the CDR3 reads TGTGCCAGCAGCTTTAGTTCTGGAAACACCATATATTTT. Filled out from reference TRBV14 and TRBJ1-3, the complete variable domain reads EAGVTQFPSHSVIEKGQTVTLRCDPISGHDNLYWYRRVMGKEIKFLLHFVKESKQDESGMPNNRFLAERTGGTYSTLKVQPAELEDSGVYFCASSFSSGNTIYFGEGSWLTVV.

This chain joins TRBV5-1 and TRBJ1-1; D is perhaps TRBD1 (5 bases). V lost 2 bases and J 7 bases, leaving 9 bases between the germline ends. CDR3 size: 12 residues. CDR1 is SGHRS and CDR2 is YFSETQ in the germline V gene. CDR3 nucleotides: TGCGCCAGCAGCTTACAGGCGAGTGAAGCTTTCTTT. It translates to CASSLQASEAFF.

This chain uses TRBV11-2 with TRBJ1-4, with D possibly being TRBD1 (5 bases). Trimming took off 6 bases at V and 0 bases at J, with 20 bases between the two ends. CDR1 is SGHAT, CDR2 FQNNGV, per germline. The CDR3 has 18 amino acids. Here the CDR3 DNA reads TGTGCCAGCAGTTCCTCGGTGGGGGGTGAAGCAACTAATGAAAAACTGTTTTTT. It yields the protein CASSSSVGGEATNEKLFF.

The chain carries TRBV5-5 and TRBJ1-2; TRBD1 aligns across 8 bases. Unmatched junction bases numbered 4, after V lost 0 bases and J lost 3 bases. CDR1 and CDR2 from the germline V gene are SGHKS and YYEKEE (reference sequence). There are 15 residues in the CDR3. For the CDR3, the DNA is TGTGCCAGCAGCTTGGTCCCAGGGGGCGACTATGGCTACACCTTC. Translated, it gives CASSLVPGGDYGYTF.

The J gene is TRBJ2-2, the V gene TRBV18; D is ambiguous. Germline V lookup: CDR1 KGHSH, CDR2 LQKENI. The V gene lost 2 bases and the J gene lost 1 base, with 8 bases spanning the gap. This CDR3 contains 15 residues. Here the CDR3 reads CASSPSARNTGELFF. The CDR3 bases are TGTGCCAGCTCACCATCTGCGCGGAACACCGGGGAGCTGTTTTTT.

The chain is built from TRBV9 and TRBJ2-2, with a possible D match to TRBD2 (5 bases). V gave up 4 bases and J gave up 3 bases, with 10 bases separating them. Germline V CDR1 and CDR2: SGDLS, YYNGEE. This CDR3 comprises 14 residues. In nucleotides, the CDR3 is TGTGCCAGCAGCCCGACTACACACACCGGGGAGCTGTTTTTT. Translated: CASSPTTHTGELFF.

This chain connects TRBV28 to TRBJ1-2, with 9 bases identical to TRBD1. The CDR3 has 17 amino acids. CDR1 MDHEN and CDR2 SYDVKM come from the germline V gene. The J segment lost 0 bases and the V segment lost 1 base, leaving 6 bases of the junction unmatched. The CDR3 region is CASSLSGQGTSNYGYTF. CDR3 coding DNA: TGTGCCAGCAGTTTATCTGGACAGGGGACCTCTAACTATGGCTACACCTTC.

The chain combines TRBV19 with TRBJ2-2; TRBD2 aligns across 9 bases. The V gene's germline CDR1 is LNHDA and CDR2 SQIVND (reference sequence). This CDR3 has 19 amino acids. V trimming: 3 bases; J trimming: 0 bases; junction bases outside the gene matches: 11. The CDR3 spells CASSIATSGFNSNTGELFF. The CDR3 DNA sequence: TGTGCCAGTAGTATTGCGACTAGCGGATTTAACTCGAACACCGGGGAGCTGTTTTTT.

The rearrangement links TRBV15 to TRBJ1-1; D remains ambiguous. The CDR3 is made up of 13 amino acids. CDR1 and CDR2 (germline): LNHNV, YYDKDF (reference sequence). Trimming removed 3 bases at V and 4 bases at J, with 9 bases between. In DNA, the CDR3 is TGTGCCACCAGCAGGGCAGGCCCCACTGAAGCTTTCTTT. Protein product: CATSRAGPTEAFF.

The chain carries TRBV5-8 and TRBJ2-3, with TRBD2 matching over 9 bases. CDR1 SGHTS and CDR2 YDEGEE come from the germline V gene. The CDR3 spans 16 residues. The V and J ends lost 1 base and 2 bases, in that order; junction bases with no gene match: 5. CDR3 sequence: CASSLLAGSFTDTQYF. The DNA for the CDR3 is TGTGCCAGCAGCTTGCTAGCGGGGTCATTCACAGATACGCAGTATTTT. The variable domain in full, completed from reference TRBV5-8 and TRBJ2-3, reads EAGVTQSPTHLIKTRGQQATLRCSPISGHTSVYWYQQALGLGLQFLLWYDEGEERNRGNFPPRFSGRQFPNYSSELNVNALELEDSALYLCASSLLAGSFTDTQYFGPGTRLTVL.

The J gene is TRBJ1-6, the V gene TRBV4-1; perhaps TRBD1 as D (6 bases). Between the trimmed V and J ends, which lost 3 bases and 10 bases, there was a span of 10 bases. Germline CDR1 MGHRA, CDR2 YSYEKL. The CDR3 contains 13 residues. The CDR3 here is CASSQGARSPLHF. The CDR3 DNA reads as TGCGCCAGCAGCCAGGGGGCGAGGTCACCCCTCCACTTT.

This clone was counted a single time. V is TRBV10-3 and J is TRBJ1-1, with a weak D call TRBD1 (6 bases). Trimming removed 2 bases at V and 1 base at J, with 8 bases between. There are 14 residues in the CDR3. Germline CDR1 and CDR2: ENHRY and SYGVKD. CDR3 amino acids: CAISEARGNTEAFF. The CDR3, as DNA: TGTGCCATCAGTGAGGCCAGGGGGAACACTGAAGCTTTCTTT.

CDR3 sequence reads: CASSPWGAQTNEKLFF. The CDR3 bases are TGCGCCAGCAGCCCGTGGGGGGCGCAAACTAATGAAAAACTGTTTTTT. V is TRBV5-1 and J is TRBJ1-4; D is possibly TRBD1 (6 bases). V dropped 4 bases and J dropped 1 base, with 14 bases sitting between them. Germline V lookup: CDR1 SGHRS, CDR2 YFSETQ. CDR3 length: 16 amino acids.

The chain is built from TRBV13 and TRBJ1-2; D may be TRBD1 (6 bases). This CDR3 has 16 amino acids. Germline V gene lookup returns CDR1 PRHDT and CDR2 FYEKMQ (reference sequence). V lost 5 bases to trimming and J lost 0 bases, with 16 bases between them. The CDR3 sequence is CASSIGTRTSNYGYTF. CDR3 nucleotide sequence: TGTGCCAGCAGCATCGGGACACGGACTTCTAACTATGGCTACACCTTC.

CDR3 sequence (DNA): TGTGCCAGCAGCCAGGAAACAGGCAGCAATCAGCCCCAGCATTTT. It yields the protein CASSQETGSNQPQHF. The gene calls are TRBV3-1 (or the pseudogene TRBV3-2) and TRBJ1-5; perhaps TRBD1 as D (5 bases). Trimming cost V 3 bases and J 1 base, with 10 bases left between them. The CDR3 is made up of 15 amino acids. Germline V gene sequence: CDR1 LGHDT, CDR2 YNNKEL (reference sequence).

The chain carries TRBV28 and TRBJ2-7; D is unclear. Germline CDR1 MDHEN, CDR2 SYDVKM. The CDR3 contains 12 residues. V lost 8 bases, J lost 0 bases, and 8 bases lay in between. The CDR3 DNA reads TGTGCCAGCTGCATGTTCTCCTACGAGCAGTACTTC. This sequence encodes CASCMFSYEQYF.

This clone was counted once. This chain links TRBV6-5 with TRBJ1-1; 10 bases map to TRBD1. V lost 2 bases and J lost 4; bases outside the gene matches: 7. CDR1 and CDR2 (germline): MNHEY, SVGAGI. The CDR3 loop spans 16 amino acids. The CDR3 nucleotides read TGTGCCAGCAGTTACACGGGGGACAGGGGTAGCACTGAAGCTTTCTTT. This codes for CASSYTGDRGSTEAFF.

CDR3 in DNA: TGTGCCAGCAGCTTAGCGGGAACAGAGAACTGGGGCTACACCTTC. This translates into CASSLAGTENWGYTF. This rearrangement joins TRBV7-9 to TRBJ1-2; D gene uncertain. This CDR3 has 15 residues. Germline CDR1 and CDR2: SEHNR and FQNEAQ (reference sequence). Trimming cost V 0 bases and J 8 bases, with 16 bases left between them.

The chain joins TRBV28 to TRBJ2-4; D tentatively fits TRBD1 or TRBD2 (5 bases each). Germline CDR1 and CDR2: MDHEN and SYDVKM. CDR3 length: 14 amino acids. Trimming stripped 5 bases from V and 8 bases from J, with 16 bases between. CDR3 protein: CASSPPGALDIQYF. For the CDR3, the DNA is TGTGCCAGCAGTCCCCCCGGGGCTTTAGACATTCAGTACTTC.

This clone is a singleton in its sample. The rearrangement joins TRBV11-2 to TRBJ2-3; the match to TRBD2 covers 8 bases. The CDR3 covers 17 residues. The V gene's germline CDR1 is SGHAT and CDR2 FQNNGV. With V trimmed by 3 bases and J by 1 base, 9 bases remained unmatched. The CDR3 reads CASSFPPGGAGTDTQYF. CDR3 nucleotide sequence: TGTGCCAGCAGCTTTCCCCCCGGGGGGGCGGGCACAGATACGCAGTATTTT.

The DNA of the CDR3 is TGTGCCAGCAGCTTGACTGCGAACACTGAAGCTTTCTTT. Its protein is CASSLTANTEAFF. The genes are TRBV5-6 and TRBJ1-1; no clear D gene. Germline CDR1 and CDR2: SGHDT and YYEEEE. Trimming cost V 1 base and J 1 base, with 5 bases left between them. CDR3 length equals 13 residues.

This chain connects TRBV6-5 to TRBJ2-4, with a possible D match to TRBD2 (7 bases). Trimming shortened V by 8 bases and J by 9 bases, and 20 bases separated the two germline ends. CDR1 is MNHEY, CDR2 SVGAGI, per germline. This CDR3 region has 14 residues. The CDR3 protein is CASSTGGTVGIQYF. In DNA form, the CDR3 reads TGTGCCAGCTCTACGGGGGGCACGGTTGGCATTCAGTACTTC.

The CDR3 coding sequence is TGTGCCAGCAGCTTAGAAGGGTCTAGCATCTACGAGCAGTACTTC. This translates into CASSLEGSSIYEQYF. The rearrangement links TRBV7-2 to TRBJ2-7; maybe TRBD2 (5 bases). This CDR3 comprises 15 residues. Germline CDR1 and CDR2: SGHTA and FQGNSA. The V end was cut by 1 base, the J end by 3 bases, with 13 bases between. Filled out from reference TRBV7-2 and TRBJ2-7, the complete variable domain reads GAGVSQSPSNKVTEKGKDVELRCDPISGHTALYWYRQSLGQGLEFLIYFQGNSAPDKSGLPSDRFSAERTGGSVSTLTIQRTQQEDSAVYLCASSLEGSSIYEQYFGPGTRLTVT.

The rearrangement joins TRBV21-1 to TRBJ2-7. TRBV21-1 is a documented pseudogene. The CDR3 spans 12 residues. The CDR3 region has the DNA TGTGCCAGCAGCAAAGAGGACTACGAGCAGTACTTC. Translation gives CASSKEDYEQYF.

This chain joins TRBV6-2 or TRBV6-3 and TRBJ2-2; 7 bases fit TRBD1. The CDR3 is 15 amino acids. V shed 2 bases and J 5 bases; nucleotides not matched to a gene: 5. Germline loops: CDR1 MNHEY, CDR2 SVGEGT. DNA of the CDR3: TGTGCCAGCAGTTACAGAGGGGGCGAGACCGGGGAGCTGTTTTTT. Translation gives CASSYRGGETGELFF.

The chain employs TRBV5-1 and TRBJ1-1, with TRBD1 matching 8 bases. J was trimmed by 1 base and V by 1 base; bases with no gene match: 3. Germline-derived CDR1 and CDR2 are SGHRS and YFSETQ. This CDR3 is 15 amino acids long. The CDR3 DNA is TGCGCCAGCAGCTTGAACAGGGGGAAGAACACTGAAGCTTTCTTT. This codes for CASSLNRGKNTEAFF.

The rearrangement links TRBV5-1 to TRBJ2-7; D unclear. V lost 1 base, J lost 7 bases, and 21 bases lay in between. Germline V gene sequence: CDR1 SGHRS, CDR2 YFSETQ. This CDR3 has 16 amino acids. The CDR3 protein is CASSLHAQQPPGEQYF. In nucleotides, the CDR3 is TGCGCCAGCAGCTTGCACGCACAGCAACCCCCTGGGGAGCAGTACTTC.